This T cell receptor (beta chain) derives from a study of cytomegalovirus exposure and HLA in healthy donors. Note on this clone: The antigen remains undetermined.

CDR1 GTSNPN and CDR2 SVGIG come from the germline V gene (reference sequence). V lost 7 bases, J lost 3 bases, and 13 bases lay in between. The CDR3 is 13 amino acids. Primers for the PCR totalled 60 Vbeta and 13 Jbeta. The repertoire was sequenced with immunoSEQ multiplex PCR; TCRdb's copy has only in-frame clones and lacks some. Seen here are roughly 200,000 clones, 75% to 85% observed once, and the top ten hold 3.5% to 4.5%. Healthy donors of bone marrow made up the group. General study points: DRB1 showed the most TCR associations and HLA-C the fewest in a later analysis, as rates varied by HLA locus.

Specimen: PBMCs. The rearrangement links TRBV30 to TRBJ2-4; no clear D. This receptor was obtained from a woman in her fifties or sixties in good health and CMV-seropositive. The CDR3 DNA is TGTGCCTCGGAAGCGTTGGGCAAAAACATTCAGTACTTC. Residues: CASEALGKNIQYF.